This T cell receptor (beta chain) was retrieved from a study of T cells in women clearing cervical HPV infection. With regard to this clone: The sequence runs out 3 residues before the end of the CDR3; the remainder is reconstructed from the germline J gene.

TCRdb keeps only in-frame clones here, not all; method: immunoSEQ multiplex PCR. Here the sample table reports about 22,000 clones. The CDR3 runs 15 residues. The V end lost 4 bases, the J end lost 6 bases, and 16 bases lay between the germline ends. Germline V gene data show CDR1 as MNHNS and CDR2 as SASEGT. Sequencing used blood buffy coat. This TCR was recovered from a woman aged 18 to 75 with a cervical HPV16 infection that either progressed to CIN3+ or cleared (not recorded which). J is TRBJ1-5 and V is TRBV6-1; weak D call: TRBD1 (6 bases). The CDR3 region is CASSVNTGYSQPQHF. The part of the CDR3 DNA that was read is TGTGCCAGCAGTGTTAACACAGGGTATAGTCAGCCC.